This is a list of T cell receptor beta chains from one sample in a study of control samples from healthy donors and cancer patients. The assay was immunoSEQ multiplex PCR, and TCRdb's table has in-frame clones only and misses some. The top ten clones hold approximately 9.8% of a sample with about 76,000 clones, around 90% of them seen once. The sequenced sample consisted of PBMCs. These receptors came from a woman between 45 and 65 years old with colorectal cancer. Each CDR3 is given with its conserved first and last residue. D genes are given only for firm matches. Not all rows give a size; the values are once, few, many and, for expanded clones, a class.

J gene: TRBJ1-6
D gene: -
clone size: -
V gene: TRBV6-1
CDR3 length: 14
CDR3 DNA: TGTGCCAGCAGTGAATTGCCTAGGGATTCACCCCTCCACTTT
CDR3 protein: CASSELPRDSPLHF

J gene: TRBJ1-2
D gene: -
clone size: -
V gene: TRBV6-1
CDR3 length: 13
CDR3 DNA: TGTGCCAGCAGTGAGGAGCCGAACTATGGCTACACCTTC
CDR3 protein: CASSEEPNYGYTF

J gene: TRBJ2-6
D gene: TRBD2
clone size: -
V gene: TRBV28
CDR3 length: 19
CDR3 DNA: TGTGCCAGCAGTTCATATGGGAGGGGAATTTCGTCTGGGGCCAACGTCCTGACTTTC
CDR3 protein: CASSSYGRGISSGANVLTF

J gene: TRBJ1-2
D gene: -
clone size: -
V gene: TRBV5-4
CDR3 length: 13
CDR3 DNA: TGTGCCAGCAGCCCTAGGGGGGCCTATGGCTACACCTTC
CDR3 protein: CASSPRGAYGYTF

J gene: TRBJ1-5
D gene: -
clone size: -
V gene: TRBV6-9
CDR3 length: 17
CDR3 DNA: TGTGCCAGCAGCGGACAGAAGGGTTTCGATAGCAATCAGCCCCAGCATTTT
CDR3 protein: CASSGQKGFDSNQPQHF

J gene: TRBJ2-6
D gene: TRBD1
clone size: once
V gene: TRBV20-1
CDR3 length: 16
CDR3 DNA: TGCAGTGCTAGTGGACAGGGGGCTGTGGGGGCCAACGTCCTGACTTTC
CDR3 protein: CSASGQGAVGANVLTF

J gene: TRBJ1-2
D gene: TRBD1
clone size: once
V gene: TRBV19
CDR3 length: 13
CDR3 DNA: TGTGCCAGTAGTGGGGACAGGGACTATGGCTACACCTTC
CDR3 protein: CASSGDRDYGYTF

J gene: TRBJ1-2
D gene: TRBD1
clone size: once
V gene: TRBV5-1
CDR3 length: 16
CDR3 DNA: TGCGCCAGCAGCTTAACTGGGACAGTTAAAAACTATGGCTACACCTTC
CDR3 protein: CASSLTGTVKNYGYTF

J gene: TRBJ1-5
D gene: -
clone size: -
V gene: TRBV12-3/TRBV12-4
CDR3 length: 13
CDR3 DNA: TGTGCCAGCAGTTCGGGACAACAATCAGCCCAGCATTTT
CDR3 protein: CASSSGQQSAQHF

J gene: TRBJ2-3
D gene: TRBD2
clone size: -
V gene: TRBV27
CDR3 length: 15
CDR3 DNA: TGTGCCAGCAGTTTATCAGGGACTAGTTTAGATACGCAGTATTTT
CDR3 protein: CASSLSGTSLDTQYF

J gene: TRBJ1-5
D gene: -
clone size: -
V gene: TRBV6-4
CDR3 length: 10
CDR3 DNA: TGTGCCAGCTCCTATCAGCCCCAGCATTTT
CDR3 protein: CASSYQPQHF

J gene: TRBJ1-4
D gene: -
clone size: -
V gene: TRBV18
CDR3 length: 13
CDR3 DNA: TGTGCCAGCTCACCGGGAACTAATGAAAAACTGTTTTTT
CDR3 protein: CASSPGTNEKLFF

J gene: TRBJ1-5
D gene: -
clone size: -
V gene: TRBV6-1
CDR3 length: 17
CDR3 DNA: TGTGCCAGCAGTGATCCCCGGATCGGGGGCGGCAATCAGCCCCAGCATTTT
CDR3 protein: CASSDPRIGGGNQPQHF

J gene: TRBJ1-1
D gene: -
clone size: -
V gene: TRBV7-2
CDR3 length: 14
CDR3 DNA: TGTGCCAGCAGCTTAACACAGGCGAACACTGAAGCTTTCTTT
CDR3 protein: CASSLTQANTEAFF

J gene: TRBJ2-5
D gene: -
clone size: -
V gene: TRBV7-8
CDR3 length: 11
CDR3 DNA: TGTGCCAGCAGCCCATTAGAGACCCAGTACTTC
CDR3 protein: CASSPLETQYF

J gene: TRBJ1-1
D gene: -
clone size: -
V gene: TRBV5-3
CDR3 length: 13
CDR3 DNA: TGTGCCCGTGGTCGGACAGTCAACACTGAAGCTTTCTTT
CDR3 protein: CARGRTVNTEAFF

J gene: TRBJ2-2
D gene: -
clone size: -
V gene: TRBV10-3
CDR3 length: 14
CDR3 DNA: TGTGCCATCAGTGGTATTACAGGGACCGGGGAGCTGTTTTTT
CDR3 protein: CAISGITGTGELFF

J gene: TRBJ2-3
D gene: -
clone size: -
V gene: TRBV20-1
CDR3 length: 15
CDR3 DNA: TGCAGTGCTAGTCCCCTAGCGCGGAGCACAGATACGCAGTATTTT
CDR3 protein: CSASPLARSTDTQYF

J gene: TRBJ2-5
D gene: -
clone size: -
V gene: TRBV15
CDR3 length: 14
CDR3 DNA: TGTGCCACCAGCAGAGATCGAGAGGGAGAGACCCAGTACTTC
CDR3 protein: CATSRDREGETQYF

J gene: TRBJ2-3
D gene: TRBD2
clone size: -
V gene: TRBV4-3
CDR3 length: 16
CDR3 DNA: TGCGCCAGCAGCCAAGTGGCCGGGGGGGCCGCGGATACGCAGTATTTT
CDR3 protein: CASSQVAGGAADTQYF